The clone carrying this TCR beta chain has only a few counts. Germline values: CDR1 SQVTM, CDR2 ANQGSEA. The CDR3 covers 13 residues. V was clipped by 5 bases and J by 1 base, with 11 bases between them. This entry comes from a study of cytomegalovirus exposure and HLA in healthy donors. The method was immunoSEQ multiplex PCR; TCRdb's version includes in-frame clones alone and lacks a portion of them. Among more than 300,000 clones listed, 86% were seen once. The sequencing sample was made of PBMCs. This clonotype was obtained from a woman between 18 and 29 years old in good health and CMV-seronegative. The rearrangement uses TRBV29-1 and TRBJ1-1; maybe TRBD1 (5 bases). The CDR3 loop is CSVTLDRNTEAFF. The CDR3 DNA reads TGCAGCGTTACCCTTGACAGGAACACTGAAGCTTTCTTT. Drawing the rest from reference TRBV29-1 and TRBJ1-1, the complete variable domain is SAVISQKPSRDICQRGTSLTIQCQVDSQVTMMFWYRQQPGQSLTLIATANQGSEATYESGFVIDKFPISRPNLTFSTLTVSNMSPEDSSIYLCSVTLDRNTEAFFGQGTRLTVV.